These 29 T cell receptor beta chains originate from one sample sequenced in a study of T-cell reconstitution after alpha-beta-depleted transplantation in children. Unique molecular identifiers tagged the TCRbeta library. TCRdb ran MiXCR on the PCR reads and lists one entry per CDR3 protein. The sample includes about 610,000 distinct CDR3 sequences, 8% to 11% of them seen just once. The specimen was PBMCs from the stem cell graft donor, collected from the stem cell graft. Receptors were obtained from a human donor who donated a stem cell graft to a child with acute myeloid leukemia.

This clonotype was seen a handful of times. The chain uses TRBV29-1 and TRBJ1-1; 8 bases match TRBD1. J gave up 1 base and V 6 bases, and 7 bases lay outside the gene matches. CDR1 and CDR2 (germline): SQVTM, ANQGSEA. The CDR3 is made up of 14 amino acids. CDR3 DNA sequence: TGCAGCGTCAAAACCGGGACAGGGAACACTGAAGCTTTCTTT. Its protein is CSVKTGTGNTEAFF.

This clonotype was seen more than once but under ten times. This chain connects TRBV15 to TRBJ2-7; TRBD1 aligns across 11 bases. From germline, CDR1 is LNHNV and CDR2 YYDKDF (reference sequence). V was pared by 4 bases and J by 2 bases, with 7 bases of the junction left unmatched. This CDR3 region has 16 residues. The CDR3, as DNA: TGTGCCACCAGCACGATGCCGGGACAGGGGGCCTACGAGCAGTACTTC. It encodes CATSTMPGQGAYEQYF.

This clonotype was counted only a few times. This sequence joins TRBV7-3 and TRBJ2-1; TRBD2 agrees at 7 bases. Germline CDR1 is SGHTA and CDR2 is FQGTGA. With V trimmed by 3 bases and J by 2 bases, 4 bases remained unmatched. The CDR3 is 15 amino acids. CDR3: CASSFLAGTYNEQFF. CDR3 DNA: TGTGCCAGCAGCTTTTTAGCGGGCACCTACAATGAGCAGTTCTTC.

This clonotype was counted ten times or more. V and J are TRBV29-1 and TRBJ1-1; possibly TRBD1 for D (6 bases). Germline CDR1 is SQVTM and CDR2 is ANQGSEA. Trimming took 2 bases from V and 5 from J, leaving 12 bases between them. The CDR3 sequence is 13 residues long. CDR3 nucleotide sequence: TGCAGCGTTGAACGAGTGCAGGGGACTGAAGCTTTCTTT. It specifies CSVERVQGTEAFF.

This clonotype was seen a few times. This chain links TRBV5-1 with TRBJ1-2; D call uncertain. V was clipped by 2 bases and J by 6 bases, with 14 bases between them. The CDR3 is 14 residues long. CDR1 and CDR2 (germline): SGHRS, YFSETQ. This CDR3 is CASSFAGKMDGYTF. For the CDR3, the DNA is TGCGCCAGCAGCTTTGCCGGGAAAATGGATGGCTACACCTTC.

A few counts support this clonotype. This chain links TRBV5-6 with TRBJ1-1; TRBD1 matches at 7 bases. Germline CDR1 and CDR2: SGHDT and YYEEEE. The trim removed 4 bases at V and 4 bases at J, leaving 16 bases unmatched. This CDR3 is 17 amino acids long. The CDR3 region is CASSVIQGRGGATEAFF. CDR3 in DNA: TGTGCCAGCAGCGTGATACAGGGGCGAGGAGGGGCCACTGAAGCTTTCTTT. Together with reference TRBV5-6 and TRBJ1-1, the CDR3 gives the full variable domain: DAGVTQSPTHLIKTRGQQVTLRCSPKSGHDTVSWYQQALGQGPQFIFQYYEEEERQRGNFPDRFSGHQFPNYSSELNVNALLLGDSALYLCASSVIQGRGGATEAFFGQGTRLTVV.

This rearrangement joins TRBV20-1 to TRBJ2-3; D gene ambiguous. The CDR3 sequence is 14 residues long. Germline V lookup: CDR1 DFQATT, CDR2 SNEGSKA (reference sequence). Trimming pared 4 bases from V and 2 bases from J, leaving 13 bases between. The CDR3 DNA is TGCAGTGCTAAGATGTTTGGCTACACAGATACGCAGTATTTT. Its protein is CSAKMFGYTDTQYF.

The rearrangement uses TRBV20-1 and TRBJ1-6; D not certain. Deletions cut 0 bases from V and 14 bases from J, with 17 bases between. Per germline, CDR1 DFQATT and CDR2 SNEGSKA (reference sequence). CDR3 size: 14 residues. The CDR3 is CSARDRAATGTLHF. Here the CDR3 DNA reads TGCAGTGCTAGAGATCGTGCGGCCACGGGAACCCTCCACTTT.

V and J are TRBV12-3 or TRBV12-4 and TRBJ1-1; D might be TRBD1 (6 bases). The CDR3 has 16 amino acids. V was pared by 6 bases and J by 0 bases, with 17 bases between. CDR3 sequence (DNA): TGTGCCAGCAGCCCTATAGGACAGCGAATGAACACTGAAGCTTTCTTT. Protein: CASSPIGQRMNTEAFF.

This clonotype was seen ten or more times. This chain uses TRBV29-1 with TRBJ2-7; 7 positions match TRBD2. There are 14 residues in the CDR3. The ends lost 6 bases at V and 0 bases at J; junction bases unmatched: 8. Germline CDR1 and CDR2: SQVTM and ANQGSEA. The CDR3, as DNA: TGCAGCGTCCCCCGGGGGGAGGGCTCCTACGAGCAGTACTTC. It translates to CSVPRGEGSYEQYF.

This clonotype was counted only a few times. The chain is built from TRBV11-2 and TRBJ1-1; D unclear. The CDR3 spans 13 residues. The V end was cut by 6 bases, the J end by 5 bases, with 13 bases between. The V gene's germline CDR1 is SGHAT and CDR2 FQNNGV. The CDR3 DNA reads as TGTGCCAGCAGGACCCTTTTGGGGACTGAAGCTTTCTTT. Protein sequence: CASRTLLGTEAFF.

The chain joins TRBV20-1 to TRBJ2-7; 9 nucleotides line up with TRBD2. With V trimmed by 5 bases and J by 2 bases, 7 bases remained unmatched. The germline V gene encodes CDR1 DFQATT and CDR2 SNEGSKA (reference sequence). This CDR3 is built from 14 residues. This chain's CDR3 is CSAYLAGKTYEQYF. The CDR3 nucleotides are TGCAGTGCTTATCTAGCGGGGAAAACCTACGAGCAGTACTTC.

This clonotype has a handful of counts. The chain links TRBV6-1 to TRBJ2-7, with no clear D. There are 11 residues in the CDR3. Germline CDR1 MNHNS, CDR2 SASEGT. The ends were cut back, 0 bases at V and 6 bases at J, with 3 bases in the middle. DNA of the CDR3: TGTGCCAGCAGTGAAGCGTTCGAGCAGTACTTC. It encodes CASSEAFEQYF.

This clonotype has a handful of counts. The CDR3 region is CSARRPGNSNQPQHF. The DNA of the CDR3 is TGCAGTGCTAGAAGGCCAGGTAATAGCAATCAGCCCCAGCATTTT. This chain joins TRBV20-1 and TRBJ1-5; D gene uncertain. Germline loops: CDR1 DFQATT, CDR2 SNEGSKA (reference sequence). Trimming stripped 2 bases from V and 0 bases from J, with 11 bases between. The CDR3 is 15 residues long.

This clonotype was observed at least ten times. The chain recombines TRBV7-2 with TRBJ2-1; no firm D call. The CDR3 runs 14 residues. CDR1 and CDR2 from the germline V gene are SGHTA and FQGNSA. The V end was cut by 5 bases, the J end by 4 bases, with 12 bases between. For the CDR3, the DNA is TGTGCCAGCAGCCCCACCTTCCAGTACAATGAGCAGTTCTTC. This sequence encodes CASSPTFQYNEQFF.

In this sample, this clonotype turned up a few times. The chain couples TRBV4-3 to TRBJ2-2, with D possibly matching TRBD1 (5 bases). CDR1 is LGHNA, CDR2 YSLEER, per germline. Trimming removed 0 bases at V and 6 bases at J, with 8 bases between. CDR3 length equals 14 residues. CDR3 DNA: TGCGCCAGCAGCCAAGAAAGGGGCGCCGGGGAGCTGTTTTTT. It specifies CASSQERGAGELFF.

The CDR3 spells CASSTAPGTSGRLDEQYF. As DNA, the CDR3 is TGCGCCAGCAGCACGGCCCCCGGGACTAGCGGGAGGCTCGACGAGCAGTACTTC. The gene calls are TRBV5-1 and TRBJ2-7, with 15 bases fitting TRBD2. V lost 4 bases and J lost 5; bases outside the gene matches: 13. Germline V gene lookup returns CDR1 SGHRS and CDR2 YFSETQ. The CDR3 runs 18 residues.

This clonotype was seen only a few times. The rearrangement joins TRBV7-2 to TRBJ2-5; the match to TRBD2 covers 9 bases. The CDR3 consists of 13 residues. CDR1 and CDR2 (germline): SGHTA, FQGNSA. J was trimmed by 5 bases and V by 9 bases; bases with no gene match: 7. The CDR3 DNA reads TGTGCCAGTGGCGGACTAGCGACTGAGACCCAGTACTTC. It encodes CASGGLATETQYF.

The CDR3 DNA is TGTGCCAGCTGTTCACAGGGGACTAGCGGGAGGACCTCCTACGAGCAGTACTTC. Its protein product is CASCSQGTSGRTSYEQYF. This chain joins TRBV12-3 or TRBV12-4 and TRBJ2-7, with 15 bases identical to TRBD2. Losses at the gene ends were 8 bases for V and 0 bases for J; bases not matched to a gene: 11. CDR3 length: 18 amino acids.

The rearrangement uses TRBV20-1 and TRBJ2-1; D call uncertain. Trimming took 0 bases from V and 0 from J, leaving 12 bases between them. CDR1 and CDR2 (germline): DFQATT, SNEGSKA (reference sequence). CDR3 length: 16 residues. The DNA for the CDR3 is TGCAGTGCTAGAGATTGGGTGAGAAGCTCCTACAATGAGCAGTTCTTC. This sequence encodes CSARDWVRSSYNEQFF.

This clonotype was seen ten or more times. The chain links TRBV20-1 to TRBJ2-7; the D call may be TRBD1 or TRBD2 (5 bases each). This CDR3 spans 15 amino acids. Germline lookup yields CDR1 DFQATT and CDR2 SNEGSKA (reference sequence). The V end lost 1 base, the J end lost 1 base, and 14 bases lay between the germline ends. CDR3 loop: CSARVSTDYSYEQYF. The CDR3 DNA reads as TGCAGTGCTAGAGTCTCGACAGACTATTCCTACGAGCAGTACTTC.

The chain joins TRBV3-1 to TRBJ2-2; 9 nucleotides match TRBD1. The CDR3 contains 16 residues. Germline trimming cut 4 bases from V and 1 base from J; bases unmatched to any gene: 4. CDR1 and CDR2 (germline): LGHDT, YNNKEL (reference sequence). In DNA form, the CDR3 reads TGTGCCAGCAGCCTTCGGACAGGGGAGAACACCGGGGAGCTGTTTTTT. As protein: CASSLRTGENTGELFF.

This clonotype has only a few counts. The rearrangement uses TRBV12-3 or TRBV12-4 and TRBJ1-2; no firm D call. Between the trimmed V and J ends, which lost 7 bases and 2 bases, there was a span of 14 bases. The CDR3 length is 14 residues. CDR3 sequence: CASTLTGGNYGYTF. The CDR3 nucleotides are TGTGCCAGCACCCTGACGGGAGGGAACTATGGCTACACCTTC.

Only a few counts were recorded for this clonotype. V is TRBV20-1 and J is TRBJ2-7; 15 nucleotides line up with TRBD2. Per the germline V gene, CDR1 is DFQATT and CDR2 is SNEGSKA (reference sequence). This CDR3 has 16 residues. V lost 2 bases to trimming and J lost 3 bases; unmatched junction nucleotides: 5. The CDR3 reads CSARRGLAGGNYEQYF. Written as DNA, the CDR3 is TGCAGTGCTAGACGGGGACTAGCGGGAGGTAACTACGAGCAGTACTTC.

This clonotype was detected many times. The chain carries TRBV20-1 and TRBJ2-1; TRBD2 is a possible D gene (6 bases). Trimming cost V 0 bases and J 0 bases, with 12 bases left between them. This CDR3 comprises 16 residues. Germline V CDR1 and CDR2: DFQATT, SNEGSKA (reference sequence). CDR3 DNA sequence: TGCAGTGCTAGAGAACTCGGGAGCAGCTCCTACAATGAGCAGTTCTTC. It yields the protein CSARELGSSSYNEQFF.

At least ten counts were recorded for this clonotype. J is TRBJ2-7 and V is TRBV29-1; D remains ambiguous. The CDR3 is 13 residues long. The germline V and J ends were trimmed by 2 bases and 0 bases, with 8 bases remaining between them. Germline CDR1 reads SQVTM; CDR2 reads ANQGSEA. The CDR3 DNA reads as TGCAGCGTTGAAAATCCAAACTCCTACGAGCAGTACTTC. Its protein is CSVENPNSYEQYF.

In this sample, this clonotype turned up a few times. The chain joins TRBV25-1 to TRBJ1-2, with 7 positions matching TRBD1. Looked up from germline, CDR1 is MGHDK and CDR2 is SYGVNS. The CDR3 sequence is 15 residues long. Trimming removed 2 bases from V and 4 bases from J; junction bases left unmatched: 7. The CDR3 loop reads CASSETLDRPYGYTF. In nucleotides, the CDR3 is TGTGCCAGCAGTGAAACTCTGGACAGGCCCTATGGCTACACCTTC.

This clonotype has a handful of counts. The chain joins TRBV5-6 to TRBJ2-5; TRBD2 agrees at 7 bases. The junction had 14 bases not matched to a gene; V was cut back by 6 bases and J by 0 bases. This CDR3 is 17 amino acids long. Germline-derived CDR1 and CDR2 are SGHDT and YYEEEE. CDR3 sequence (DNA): TGTGCCAGCAACGTCCTCGGGGGGAACTTGTACCAAGAGACCCAGTACTTC. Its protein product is CASNVLGGNLYQETQYF.

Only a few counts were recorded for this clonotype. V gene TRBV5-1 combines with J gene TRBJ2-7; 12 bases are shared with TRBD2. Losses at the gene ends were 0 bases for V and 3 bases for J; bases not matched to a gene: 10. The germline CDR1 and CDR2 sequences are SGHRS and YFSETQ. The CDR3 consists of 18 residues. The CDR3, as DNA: TGCGCCAGCAGCTTGGTCGGAGCTAGCGGGAGGGCCAACTACGAGCAGTACTTC. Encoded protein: CASSLVGASGRANYEQYF.